This T cell receptor beta chain was sequenced for a study of T cell changes during pregnancy in multiple sclerosis. The repertoire was sequenced with immunoSEQ multiplex PCR; TCRdb's copy has only in-frame clones and lacks some. Altogether some 74,000 clones are present, approximately 92% being singletons, with the ten largest covering 3.7%. V shed 5 bases, J shed 2 bases, and the junction held 5 bases outside the gene matches. Germline V gene data show CDR1 as MDHEN and CDR2 as SYDVKM. The CDR3 extends over 16 amino acids. The sequence was obtained from a female donor in good health, enrolled as a control in a pregnancy study. V gene TRBV28 combines with J gene TRBJ2-7, with 14 bases matching TRBD2. The sample here was peripheral blood, taken after pregnancy. CDR3 region: CASSGLAGGQPYEQYF. The CDR3 DNA follows: TGTGCCAGCAGTGGACTAGCGGGAGGCCAGCCCTACGAGCAGTACTTC.